These 8 T cell receptor beta chains share one sample of origin, sequenced in a study of blood T cell repertoires in COVID-19. The data were produced by immunoSEQ multiplex PCR, yet TCRdb's version contains in-frame clones alone and is incomplete. The sample carries 160,000 or so clones, 70% to 85% recorded once. The source material was PBMCs or T cells enriched from blood (not recorded which). The receptors derive from a man over 45 who had recovered from COVID-19.

Only a few counts were recorded for this clone. CDR3 in DNA: TGTGCCAGCAGTGAAATTGTCGGGGGGTCCCTCCACTTT. It encodes CASSEIVGGSLHF. The chain uses TRBV6-1 and TRBJ1-6; TRBD1 might be the D (5 bases). The V gene's germline CDR1 is MNHNS and CDR2 SASEGT. Trimming pared 2 bases from V and 14 bases from J, leaving 13 bases between. The CDR3 totals 13 residues.

This rearrangement joins TRBV7-9 to TRBJ2-5; 7 nucleotides align to TRBD2. The CDR3 has 17 amino acids. Per the germline V gene, CDR1 is SEHNR and CDR2 is FQNEAQ (reference sequence). V was clipped by 5 bases and J by 2 bases; unmatched bases: 14. Here the CDR3 reads CASSAQLRAGVQETQYF. CDR3 sequence (DNA): TGTGCCAGCAGCGCTCAGCTTCGTGCGGGGGTTCAAGAGACCCAGTACTTC.

This chain uses TRBV28 with TRBJ1-6; no clear D gene. Germline V gives CDR1 MDHEN, CDR2 SYDVKM. The CDR3 contains 15 residues. V was pared by 4 bases and J by 3 bases, with 10 bases between. The CDR3 DNA sequence: TGTGCCAGCAGTTCGGCAGGCTTCTATAATTCACCCCTCCACTTT. Translating gives CASSSAGFYNSPLHF. The variable domain in full, completed from reference TRBV28 and TRBJ1-6, reads DVKVTQSSRYLVKRTGEKVFLECVQDMDHENMFWYRQDPGLGLRLIYFSYDVKMKEKGDIPEGYSVSREKKERFSLILESASTNQTSMYLCASSSAGFYNSPLHFGNGTRLTVT.

This chain links TRBV12-3 or TRBV12-4 with TRBJ2-3; no clear D gene. V lost 6 bases to trimming and J lost 0 bases, with 4 bases between them. This CDR3 has 12 amino acids. DNA of the CDR3: TGTGCCAGCAGCCAGAGCACAGATACGCAGTATTTT. Protein sequence: CASSQSTDTQYF.

This sequence joins TRBV7-9 and TRBJ1-1; D gene ambiguous. The CDR3 consists of 15 residues. The germline V and J ends were trimmed by 3 bases and 1 base, with 12 bases remaining between them. Germline V gives CDR1 SEHNR, CDR2 FQNEAQ (reference sequence). This CDR3 reads CASSFFGEGNTEAFF. DNA for the CDR3: TGTGCCAGCAGCTTCTTCGGGGAGGGGAACACTGAAGCTTTCTTT.

V and J are TRBV7-6 and TRBJ1-1, with D possibly TRBD1 on 5 matching bases. V was trimmed by 10 bases and J by 1 base, leaving 13 bases between them. Germline V gives CDR1 SGHVS, CDR2 FNYEAQ. This CDR3 is built from 13 residues. CDR3 sequence: CATRQFGNTEAFF. DNA of the CDR3: TGTGCCACACGACAGTTCGGGAACACTGAAGCTTTCTTT. The full variable domain, with the rest looked up from reference TRBV7-6 and TRBJ1-1, is GAGVSQSPRYKVTKRGQDVALRCDPISGHVSLYWYRQALGQGPEFLTYFNYEAQQDKSGLPNDRFSAERPEGSISTLTIQRTEQRDSAMYRCATRQFGNTEAFFGQGTRLTVV.

J is TRBJ1-2 and V is TRBV28; TRBD1 matches 10 bases. V gave up 5 bases and J gave up 5 bases; unmatched junction bases: 11. CDR3 length: 16 amino acids. CDR1 and CDR2 from the germline V gene are MDHEN and SYDVKM. Here the CDR3 reads CASSPRGTGATYGYTF. The CDR3 coding sequence is TGTGCCAGCAGTCCCCGGGGGACAGGGGCCACATATGGCTACACCTTC.

J is TRBJ2-7 and V is TRBV10-3, with TRBD1 as a possible D gene (5 bases). The germline V and J ends were trimmed by 5 bases and 7 bases, with 12 bases remaining between them. This CDR3 has 12 residues. Germline values: CDR1 ENHRY, CDR2 SYGVKD. CDR3 sequence (DNA): TGTGCCATCAGTTTGCAGGGTGAAGAGCAGTACTTC. Translated, it gives CAISLQGEEQYF.